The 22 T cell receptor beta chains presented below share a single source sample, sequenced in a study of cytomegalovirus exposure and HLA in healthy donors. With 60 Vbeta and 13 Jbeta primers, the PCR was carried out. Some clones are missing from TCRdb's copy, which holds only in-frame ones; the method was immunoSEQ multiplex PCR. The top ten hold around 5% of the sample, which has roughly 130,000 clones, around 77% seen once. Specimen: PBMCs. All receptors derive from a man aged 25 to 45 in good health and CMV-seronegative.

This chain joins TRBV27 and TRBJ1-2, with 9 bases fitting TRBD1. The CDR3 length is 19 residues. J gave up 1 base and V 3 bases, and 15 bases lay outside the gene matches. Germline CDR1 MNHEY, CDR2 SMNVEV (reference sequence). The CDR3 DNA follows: TGTGCCAGCAGTTTGAGAGGGTCCGGACAGGGGATAGGTAACTATGGCTACACCTTC. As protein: CASSLRGSGQGIGNYGYTF.

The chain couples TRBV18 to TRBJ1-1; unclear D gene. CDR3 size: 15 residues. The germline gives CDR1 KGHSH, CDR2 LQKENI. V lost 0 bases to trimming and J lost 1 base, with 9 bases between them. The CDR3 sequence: CASSPPSGENTEAFF. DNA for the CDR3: TGTGCCAGCTCACCACCGTCGGGAGAGAACACTGAAGCTTTCTTT.

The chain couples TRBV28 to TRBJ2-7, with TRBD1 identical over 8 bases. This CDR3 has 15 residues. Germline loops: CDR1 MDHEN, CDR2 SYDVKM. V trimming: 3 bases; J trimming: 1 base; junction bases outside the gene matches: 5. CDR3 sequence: CASSFAGQGSYEQYF. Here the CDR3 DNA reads TGTGCCAGCAGTTTCGCTGGACAGGGATCCTACGAGCAGTACTTC.

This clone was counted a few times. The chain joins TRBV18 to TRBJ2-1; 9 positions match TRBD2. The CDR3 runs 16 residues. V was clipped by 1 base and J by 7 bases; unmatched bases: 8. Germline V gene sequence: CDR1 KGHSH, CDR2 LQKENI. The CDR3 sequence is CASSPLASGTGNEQFF. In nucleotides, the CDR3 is TGTGCCAGCTCACCACTGGCTAGCGGGACTGGGAATGAGCAGTTCTTC. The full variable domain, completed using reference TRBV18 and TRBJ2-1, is NAGVMQNPRHLVRRRGQEARLRCSPMKGHSHVYWYRQLPEEGLKFMVYLQKENIIDESGMPKERFSAEFPKEGPSILRIQQVVRGDSAAYFCASSPLASGTGNEQFFGPGTRLTVL.

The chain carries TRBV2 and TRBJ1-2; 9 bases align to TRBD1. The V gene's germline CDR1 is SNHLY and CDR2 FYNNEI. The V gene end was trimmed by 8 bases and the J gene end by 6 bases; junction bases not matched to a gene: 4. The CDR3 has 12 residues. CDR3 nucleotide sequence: TGTGCCAGCGTGGACAGGGGTGATGGCTACACCTTC. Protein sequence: CASVDRGDGYTF.

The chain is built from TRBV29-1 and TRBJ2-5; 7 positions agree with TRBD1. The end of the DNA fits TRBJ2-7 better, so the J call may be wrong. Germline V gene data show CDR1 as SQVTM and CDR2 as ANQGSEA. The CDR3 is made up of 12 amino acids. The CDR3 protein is CSVDTGEYEQYF. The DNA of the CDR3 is TGCAGCGTAGATACAGGGGAGTACGAGCAGTACTTC.

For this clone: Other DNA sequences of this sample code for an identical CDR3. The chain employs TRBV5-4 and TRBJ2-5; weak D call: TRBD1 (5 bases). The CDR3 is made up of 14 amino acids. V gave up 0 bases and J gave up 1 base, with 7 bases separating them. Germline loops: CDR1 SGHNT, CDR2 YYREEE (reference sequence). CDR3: CASSLAQGQETQYF. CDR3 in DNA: TGTGCCAGCAGCTTGGCGCAGGGCCAAGAGACCCAGTACTTC.

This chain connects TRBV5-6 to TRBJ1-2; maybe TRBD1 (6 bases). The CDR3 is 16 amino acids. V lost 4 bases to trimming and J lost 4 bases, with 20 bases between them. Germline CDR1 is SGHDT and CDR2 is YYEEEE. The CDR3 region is CASSQENRASLYGYTF. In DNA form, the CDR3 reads TGTGCCAGCAGCCAAGAGAACAGGGCCAGTCTCTATGGCTACACCTTC.

The CDR3 bases are TGCGCCAGCAGCCAAGATTGGCGACAGGGATCTTCCGATCAGCCCCAGCATTTT. Protein product: CASSQDWRQGSSDQPQHF. The rearrangement uses TRBV4-3 and TRBJ1-5, with 7 bases identical to TRBD1. The CDR3 has 18 residues. Unmatched junction bases numbered 13, after V lost 0 bases and J lost 5 bases. The V gene's germline CDR1 is LGHNA and CDR2 YSLEER.

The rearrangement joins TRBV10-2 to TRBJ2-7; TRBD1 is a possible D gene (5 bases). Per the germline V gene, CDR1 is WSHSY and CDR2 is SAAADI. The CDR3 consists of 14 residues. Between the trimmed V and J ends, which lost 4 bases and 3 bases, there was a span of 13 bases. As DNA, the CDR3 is TGCGCCAGCAGTGGGGGCAGGGCTGTCTACGAGCAGTACTTC. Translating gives CASSGGRAVYEQYF.

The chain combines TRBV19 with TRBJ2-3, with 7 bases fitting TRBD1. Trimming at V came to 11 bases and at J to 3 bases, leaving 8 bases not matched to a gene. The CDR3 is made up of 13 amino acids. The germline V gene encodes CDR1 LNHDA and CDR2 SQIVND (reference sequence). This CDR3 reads CAAGQVGTDTQYF. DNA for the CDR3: TGTGCCGCCGGACAGGTCGGGACAGATACGCAGTATTTT. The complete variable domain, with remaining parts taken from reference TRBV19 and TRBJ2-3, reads DGGITQSPKYLFRKEGQNVTLSCEQNLNHDAMYWYRQDPGQGLRLIYYSQIVNDFQKGDIAEGYSVSREKKESFPLTVTSAQKNPTAFYLCAAGQVGTDTQYFGPGTRLTVL.

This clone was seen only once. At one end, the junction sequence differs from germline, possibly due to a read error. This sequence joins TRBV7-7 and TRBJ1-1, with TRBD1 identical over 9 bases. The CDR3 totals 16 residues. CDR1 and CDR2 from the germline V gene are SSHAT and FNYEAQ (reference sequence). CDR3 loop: CASSPRPGQGFPEAFF. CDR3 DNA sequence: TGTGCTAGCAGCCCTCGACCGGGACAGGGATTTCCTGAAGCTTTCTTT.

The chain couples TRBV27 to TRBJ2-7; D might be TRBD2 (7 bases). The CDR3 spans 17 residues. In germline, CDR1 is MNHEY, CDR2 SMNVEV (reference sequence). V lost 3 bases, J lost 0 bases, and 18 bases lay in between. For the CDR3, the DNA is TGTGCCAGCAGTTTCCGGGGGGCACCTCTGAGCTCCTACGAGCAGTACTTC. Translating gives CASSFRGAPLSSYEQYF.

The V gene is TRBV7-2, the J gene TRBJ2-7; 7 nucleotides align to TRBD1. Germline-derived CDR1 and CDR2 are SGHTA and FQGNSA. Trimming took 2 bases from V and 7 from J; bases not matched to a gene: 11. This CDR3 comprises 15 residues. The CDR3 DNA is TGTGCCAGCAGCTTATGGGCATTCAGGGGGTATGAGCAGTACTTC. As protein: CASSLWAFRGYEQYF.

CDR3 DNA: TGTGCCAGTAGTATCCGGGACAGCTCTGGGGCCAACGTCCTGACTTTC. Protein: CASSIRDSSGANVLTF. This chain links TRBV19 with TRBJ2-6; TRBD1 matches 7 bases. Germline CDR1 and CDR2: LNHDA and SQIVND (reference sequence). V shed 3 bases, J shed 0 bases, and the junction held 2 bases outside the gene matches. The CDR3 covers 16 residues.

In DNA form, the CDR3 reads TGTGCCAGCAGCTACGGCGCGACTAGCGGGGCGGATGAGCAGTTCTTC. It codes for CASSYGATSGADEQFF. The V call is TRBV7-9, the J call TRBJ2-1; 11 bases line up with TRBD2. Germline values: CDR1 SEHNR, CDR2 FQNEAQ (reference sequence). J was trimmed by 8 bases and V by 4 bases; bases with no gene match: 10. This CDR3 contains 16 residues. Complete variable domain (other parts from reference TRBV7-9 and TRBJ2-1): DTGVSQNPRHKITKRGQNVTFRCDPISEHNRLYWYRQTLGQGPEFLTYFQNEAQLEKSRLLSDRFSAERPKGSFSTLEIQRTEQGDSAMYLCASSYGATSGADEQFFGPGTRLTVL.

CDR3 nucleotides: TGTGCCAGCAGTTTGGCAGGGCCAAGGAATCAGCCCCAGCATTTT. Residues: CASSLAGPRNQPQHF. This chain uses TRBV28 with TRBJ1-5; maybe TRBD1 (5 bases). Germline values: CDR1 MDHEN, CDR2 SYDVKM. V was pared by 3 bases and J by 4 bases, with 13 bases between. The CDR3 has 15 residues.

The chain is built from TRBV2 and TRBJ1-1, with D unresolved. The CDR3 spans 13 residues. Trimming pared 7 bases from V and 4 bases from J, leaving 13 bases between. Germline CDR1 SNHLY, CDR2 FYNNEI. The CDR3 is CASIIGRSTEAFF. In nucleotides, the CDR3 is TGTGCCAGCATAATAGGTCGGAGCACTGAAGCTTTCTTT.

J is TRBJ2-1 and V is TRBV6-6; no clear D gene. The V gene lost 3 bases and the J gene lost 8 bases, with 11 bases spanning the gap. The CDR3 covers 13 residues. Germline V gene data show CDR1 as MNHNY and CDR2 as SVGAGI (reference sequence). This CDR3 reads CASSYSGAHEQFF. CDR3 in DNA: TGTGCCAGCAGTTATTCGGGTGCTCATGAGCAGTTCTTC.

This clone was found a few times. In DNA, the CDR3 is TGTGCCAGTAGTACCCCGGGAGTGGTCCACGAGCAGTACTTC. Translated, it gives CASSTPGVVHEQYF. The chain recombines TRBV19 with TRBJ2-7; D perhaps matches TRBD2 (6 bases). Trimming took 4 bases from V and 5 from J, leaving 15 bases between them. The CDR3 sequence is 14 residues long. Per the germline V gene, CDR1 is LNHDA and CDR2 is SQIVND (reference sequence).

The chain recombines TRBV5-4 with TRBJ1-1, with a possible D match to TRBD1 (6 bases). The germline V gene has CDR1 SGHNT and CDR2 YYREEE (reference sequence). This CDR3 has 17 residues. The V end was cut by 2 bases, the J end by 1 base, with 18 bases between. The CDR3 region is CASSLWPRGMKNTEAFF. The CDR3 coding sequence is TGTGCCAGCAGCTTATGGCCAAGGGGGATGAAGAACACTGAAGCTTTCTTT.

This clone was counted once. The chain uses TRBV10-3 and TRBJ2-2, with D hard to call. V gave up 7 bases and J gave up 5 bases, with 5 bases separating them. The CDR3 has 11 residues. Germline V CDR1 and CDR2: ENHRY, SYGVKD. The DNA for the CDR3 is TGTGCCATCACCAGGACCGGGGAGCTGTTTTTT. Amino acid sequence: CAITRTGELFF.